The rows below give T cell receptor beta chains drawn from one sample of a study of blood T cell repertoires in COVID-19. TCRdb's table, derived via immunoSEQ multiplex PCR, lists solely in-frame clones and lacks some. The table includes some 330,000 clones, roughly 86% detected once. Sequenced input: peripheral blood. The receptor set was obtained from a woman under 40 with COVID-19, enrolled during active disease. The CDR3 runs from the conserved cysteine through the conserved F or W. D genes are given only for firm matches. A clone size is listed for some rows: how often the clone was seen (once, few, many), or a class if it is expanded.

NA | TRBJ1-2 | TRBV30 | NA | TGTGCCTGGACGTCGGGAGATTCATTGTATGGCTACACCTTC | CAWTSGDSLYGYTF
NA | TRBJ1-1 | TRBV4-1 | TRBD1 | TGCGCCAGCAGCCAAGACTCGTCGGGACAGGGGGCAATTAGGACTGAAGCTTTCTTT | CASSQDSSGQGAIRTEAFF
NA | TRBJ1-5 | TRBV28 | TRBD1 | TGTGCCAGCAGTTTACTAACAGGGGGTGGCAATCAGCCCCAGCATTTT | CASSLLTGGGNQPQHF
NA | TRBJ1-5 | TRBV5-8 | NA | TGTGCCAGCAGCCTGAGTCAGCCCCAGCATTTT | CASSLSQPQHF
once | TRBJ2-7 | TRBV7-8 | NA | TGTGCCAGCAGGGCCGGGAAATCCTACGAGCAGTACTTC | CASRAGKSYEQYF
NA | TRBJ2-2 | TRBV11-3 | TRBD1 | TGTGCCAGCAGCCCGGGACAGGGCCGAACCGGGGAGCTGTTTTTT | CASSPGQGRTGELFF
NA | TRBJ1-4 | TRBV5-5 | TRBD1 | TGTGCCAGCAGCTACGGACAGGGGGCGCCGAGACGAAATGAAAAACTGTTTTTT | CASSYGQGAPRRNEKLFF
NA | TRBJ2-2 | TRBV2 | TRBD1 | TGTGCCAGCAGTGGGCGACAGGGCTCCGCGAACACCGGGGAGCTGTTTTTT | CASSGRQGSANTGELFF
once | TRBJ2-2 | TRBV7-9 | NA | TGTGCCAGCAGCTTAACGTGGCAGGGAACCAACAGGAACACCGGGGAGCTGTTTTTT | CASSLTWQGTNRNTGELFF
NA | TRBJ1-5 | TRBV5-8 | NA | TGTGCCAGCCGACGGGTCGGCAGTCCTAATCAGCCCCAGCATTTT | CASRRVGSPNQPQHF
NA | TRBJ1-3 | TRBV18 | TRBD1 | TGTGCCAGCTCACCCAGGACAGGGCTGAGCTCTGGAAACACCATATATTTT | CASSPRTGLSSGNTIYF
few | TRBJ1-4 | TRBV5-5 | TRBD1 | TGTGCCAGCAGCTCTCGTTCCCGGGACAGGGAAAAACTGTTTTTT | CASSSRSRDREKLFF
once | TRBJ1-2 | TRBV18 | TRBD1 | TGTGCCAGCTCCCGTGGACAGGGCGCCTTCACCTTC | CASSRGQGAFTF
NA | TRBJ2-3 | TRBV15 | TRBD2 | TGTGCCACCAGCAGAGAGGGACTAGTTACAGATACGCAGTATTTT | CATSREGLVTDTQYF
NA | TRBJ1-2 | TRBV7-9 | TRBD1 | TGTGCCAGCAGCTCCGGGACAGGCGGACCAGCTAACTATGGCTACACCTTC | CASSSGTGGPANYGYTF
NA | TRBJ1-1 | TRBV9 | NA | TGTGCCAGCAGCCCCTCCAGGCTCTACACTGAAGCTTTCTTT | CASSPSRLYTEAFF
NA | TRBJ1-2 | TRBV6-5 | NA | TGTGCCAGCAGCGCTGCGGTTAACTATGGCTACACCTTC | CASSAAVNYGYTF
NA | TRBJ2-5 | TRBV11-1 | NA | TGTGCCAGCACCTCTCTAGCTAGAGAAGAGACCCAGTACTTC | CASTSLAREETQYF
once | TRBJ1-1 | TRBV28 | NA | TGTGCCAGCAGTTTCCGCAGGGGCACTGAAGCTTTCTTT | CASSFRRGTEAFF
NA | TRBJ2-5 | TRBV7-8 | NA | TGTGCCAGCAGCTTAGGACTACAAGAGACCCAGTACTTC | CASSLGLQETQYF
NA | TRBJ1-5 | TRBV11-3 | TRBD1 | TGTGCCAGCAGCCGCGGGGTGGGACAGGGAAATCAGCCCCAGCATTTT | CASSRGVGQGNQPQHF
once | TRBJ2-7 | TRBV7-9 | TRBD1 | TGTGCCAGCAGCTCGACAGGGGGCTCGAGGGAGCAGTACTTC | CASSSTGGSREQYF
once | TRBJ2-3 | TRBV5-1 | TRBD2 | TGCGCCAGCAGCCCGGGGGGGGCCGGAAAAGATACGCAGTATTTT | CASSPGGAGKDTQYF
few | TRBJ1-1 | TRBV5-4 | NA | TGTGCCAGCAGGTCGACTGGGACACCCGTTGAAGCTTTCTTT | CASRSTGTPVEAFF
NA | TRBJ2-4 | TRBV4-2 | TRBD2 | TGTGCCAGCAGCCCGGGAGCAGCGGGGGGTCGGGGGGCCAAAAACATTCAGTACTTC | CASSPGAAGGRGAKNIQYF
NA | TRBJ2-5 | TRBV3-1/TRBV3-2 | TRBD2 | TGTGCCAGCAGCCAAGATTTCCCTGGGAGCGGGGGTTTAGAGACCCAGTACTTC | CASSQDFPGSGGLETQYF
NA | TRBJ1-2 | TRBV3-1/TRBV3-2 | TRBD1 | TGTGCCAGCGGATCCGGGGACAGGGGCCCCGGCTACACCTTC | CASGSGDRGPGYTF
NA | TRBJ1-5 | TRBV5-1 | TRBD1 | TGCGCCAGCAGCTACGGGACAGAAAATCAGCCCCAGCATTTT | CASSYGTENQPQHF
NA | TRBJ1-2 | TRBV6-1 | NA | TGTGCCAGCAGTGAAGTACGGGTTAACTATGGCTACACCTTC | CASSEVRVNYGYTF
NA | TRBJ1-3 | TRBV6-6 | NA | TGTGCCAGCATGACCGACAATTACTCTGGAAACACCATATATTTT | CASMTDNYSGNTIYF
NA | TRBJ1-1 | TRBV6-5 | NA | TGTGCCACCATACGAGGGAGGGACACTGAAGCTTTCTTT | CATIRGRDTEAFF
NA | TRBJ1-2 | TRBV5-5 | NA | TGTGCCAGCAGCTTGGCAGGGGCAAGGGGCTACACCTTC | CASSLAGARGYTF
NA | TRBJ2-1 | TRBV4-1 | NA | TGCGCCAGCAGCCCAGCGATGGCAGCTAATGAGCAGTTCTTC | CASSPAMAANEQFF
NA | TRBJ2-2 | TRBV5-4 | NA | TGTGCCAGCAGCTTGGGCACAGGAATAGCCGGGGAGCTGTTTTTT | CASSLGTGIAGELFF
NA | TRBJ1-4 | TRBV4-1 | TRBD1 | TGCGCCAGCAGCCAAGTCGGCGGACAGGAACTGTTTTTT | CASSQVGGQELFF
NA | TRBJ2-5 | TRBV2 | TRBD2 | TGTGCCAGCAGTGCTAGGACTAGCGGGGGAGAGACCCAGTACTTC | CASSARTSGGETQYF
NA | TRBJ2-2 | TRBV4-3 | NA | TGCGCCAGCAGCGGGGTAGCGGAGAACACCGGGGAGCTGTTTTTT | CASSGVAENTGELFF
NA | TRBJ2-4 | TRBV27 | TRBD2 | TGTGCCAGCAGTCCCCTAGCGGGGGGATGGAACATTCAGTACTTC | CASSPLAGGWNIQYF
NA | TRBJ2-3 | TRBV5-4 | NA | TGTGCCAGCAGCTTGGCGGGGGGCGGGAGAGATACGCAGTATTTT | CASSLAGGGRDTQYF
NA | TRBJ1-2 | TRBV5-1 | NA | TGCGCCAGCAGTCGAGGACAGACCGACTATGGCTACACCTTC | CASSRGQTDYGYTF
NA | TRBJ1-1 | TRBV14 | NA | TGTGCCAGCAGCCAAGATCGCGTTGAGGCTGAAGCTTTCTTT | CASSQDRVEAEAFF
NA | TRBJ1-2 | TRBV4-1 | NA | TGCGCCAGCAGCCAAGCAGGGATATCGCTGTTGGAGGGCTACACCTTC | CASSQAGISLLEGYTF
NA | TRBJ1-6 | TRBV15 | TRBD1 | TGTGCCACCAGCAGGGCTGGGACAGCCGTTTCACCCCTCCACTTT | CATSRAGTAVSPLHF
NA | TRBJ2-6 | TRBV19 | NA | TGTGCCAGTAGTATCAGTCCTGGGGCCAACGTCCTGACTTTC | CASSISPGANVLTF
NA | TRBJ2-7 | TRBV4-3 | NA | TGCGCCAGCAGCCAAGACCGTAGAGGGCCACGGTACGAGCAGTACTTC | CASSQDRRGPRYEQYF
once | TRBJ2-3 | TRBV6-1 | NA | TGTGCCAGCAGTCCCCGGAGGGGGGGGGCGGATACGCAGTATTTT | CASSPRRGGADTQYF
once | TRBJ2-3 | TRBV19 | TRBD2 | TGTGCCAGTAGTGTCCCCGGGGGGGATAGCACAGATACGCAGTATTTT | CASSVPGGDSTDTQYF
NA | TRBJ1-2 | TRBV5-1 | NA | TGCGCCAGCAGCCGAGACGGAGCCGTGGGCTATGGCTACACCTTC | CASSRDGAVGYGYTF
NA | TRBJ1-6 | TRBV28 | NA | TGTGCCAGCATCGCCACCTTGGGGGGAAATTCACCCCTCCACTTT | CASIATLGGNSPLHF
NA | TRBJ1-3 | TRBV5-1 | TRBD1 | TGCGCCAGCAGCTTGGTAGGACAGGGCGCAAACACCATATATTTT | CASSLVGQGANTIYF
few | TRBJ1-4 | TRBV5-1 | NA | TGCGCCAGCAGCCCGGGGGAGGATGAAAAACTGTTTTTT | CASSPGEDEKLFF